These T cell receptor beta chains were read from a single sample in a study of blood T cell repertoires in COVID-19. Data came from immunoSEQ multiplex PCR; TCRdb stores just in-frame clones and leaves some out. Of around 130,000 clones in the sample, around four fifths are singletons; the top ten hold 9.5% to 15%. The sequenced sample consisted of peripheral blood. The source of these receptors is a human donor in a cohort sampled during active COVID-19. Both conserved end residues are part of each CDR3. Fields, in order: clone size, V gene, J gene, CDR3 protein. Only some rows state a clone size, as once, few, many or a class for expanded clones.

>NA|TRBV7-2|TRBJ1-2
CASSLELNKPYGYTF
>many|TRBV2|TRBJ2-7
CASSIPGSREQYF
>NA|TRBV18|TRBJ1-2
CASSPIAGVIGYTF
>NA|TRBV6-6|TRBJ2-5
CASSYSRGSSETQYF
>NA|TRBV5-1|TRBJ1-5
CASSLEAGGLGPQHF
>NA|TRBV24-1|TRBJ1-2
CATDIQRGVGGYTF
>NA|TRBV6-4|TRBJ1-6
CASSTRQDLCYNSPLHF
>NA|TRBV7-9|TRBJ2-1
CASSLGSSEQFF
>NA|TRBV19|TRBJ1-2
CASSIRTVGYGYTF
>NA|TRBV13|TRBJ2-1
CASSLGSGGLYNEQFF
>NA|TRBV9|TRBJ2-7
CASSRRAGGDEQYF
>few|TRBV6-5|TRBJ1-6
CASTPTGGYRALHF
>NA|TRBV7-8|TRBJ2-5
CASSSLLTSGGQETQYF
>NA|TRBV6-6|TRBJ2-1
CASSYALAGLDEQFF
>NA|TRBV5-6|TRBJ2-3
CASSLTSADTQYF
>few|TRBV5-4|TRBJ1-2
CASSGFGGANYGYTF
>NA|TRBV30|TRBJ1-5
CAWSAGTMGNQPQHF
>NA|TRBV7-3|TRBJ2-6
CASSAAGSGANVLTF
>NA|TRBV15|TRBJ1-1
CATAGAGTEAFF
>few|TRBV19|TRBJ1-5
CASTLQRGGNQPQHF
>NA|TRBV7-8|TRBJ1-2
CASSLSPVGGVAGYTF
>NA|TRBV25-1|TRBJ2-1
CASSDAGTYSYNEQFF